One and the same sample provided the 18 T cell receptor beta chains below, sequenced in a study of blood T cell repertoires in COVID-19. Assay: immunoSEQ multiplex PCR; the TCRdb copy retains only in-frame clones and omits some. Among some 150,000 clones listed, approximately 80% were seen once. The sample taken for sequencing was peripheral blood. The receptors shown here come from a woman aged 45-60 years in a cohort sampled during active or convalescent COVID-19.

The chain uses TRBV6-2 or TRBV6-3 and TRBJ1-1; possible D gene TRBD1, 5 bases. The V and J ends lost 6 bases and 1 base respectively, with 12 bases between them. The CDR3 extends over 14 amino acids. Germline V gives CDR1 MNHEY, CDR2 SVGEGT. CDR3 region: CASSVITGNTEAFF. CDR3 bases: TGTGCCAGCAGCGTAATTACAGGGAACACTGAAGCTTTCTTT.

The chain joins TRBV30 to TRBJ2-5; 15 nucleotides match TRBD2. Germline CDR1 is GTSNPN and CDR2 is SVGIG (reference sequence). The CDR3 length is 17 residues. V lost 3 bases to trimming and J lost 5 bases; unmatched junction nucleotides: 10. CDR3 protein: CAWRGTSGGPYRETQYF. The CDR3 nucleotides are TGTGCCTGGAGGGGGACTAGCGGGGGGCCTTACCGGGAGACCCAGTACTTC.

The rearrangement links TRBV7-9 to TRBJ2-1; D is perhaps TRBD2 (5 bases). Deletions cut 4 bases from V and 8 bases from J, with 18 bases between. CDR3 size: 15 residues. The germline gives CDR1 SEHNR, CDR2 FQNEAQ (reference sequence). This CDR3 reads CASSSAWTVGDEQFF. CDR3 bases: TGTGCCAGCAGCTCTGCCTGGACGGTCGGGGATGAGCAGTTCTTC. The complete variable domain, with remaining parts taken from reference TRBV7-9 and TRBJ2-1, reads DTGVSQNPRHKITKRGQNVTFRCDPISEHNRLYWYRQTLGQGPEFLTYFQNEAQLEKSRLLSDRFSAERPKGSFSTLEIQRTEQGDSAMYLCASSSAWTVGDEQFFGPGTRLTVL.

The chain carries TRBV19 and TRBJ1-5; TRBD1 agrees at 8 bases. The CDR3 extends over 15 amino acids. The germline gives CDR1 LNHDA, CDR2 SQIVND (reference sequence). J was trimmed by 6 bases and V by 6 bases; bases with no gene match: 10. The CDR3 here is CASSRGQGGSQPQHF. The CDR3 DNA sequence: TGTGCCAGTAGCCGCGGACAGGGTGGAAGTCAGCCCCAGCATTTT.

This clone was counted once. CDR3 bases: TGTGCCAGCAGTTACGGACAGGGGGCAAAGGAGACCCAGTACTTC. It codes for CASSYGQGAKETQYF. V and J are TRBV2 and TRBJ2-5; TRBD1 matches 11 bases. The CDR3 covers 15 residues. V lost 5 bases, J lost 5 bases, and 7 bases stayed unmatched. Germline values: CDR1 SNHLY, CDR2 FYNNEI.

The V gene is TRBV19, the J gene TRBJ1-1; 8 nucleotides line up with TRBD1. In germline, CDR1 is LNHDA, CDR2 SQIVND (reference sequence). The V gene end was trimmed by 6 bases and the J gene end by 0 bases; junction bases not matched to a gene: 6. This CDR3 contains 15 residues. Written as DNA, the CDR3 is TGTGCCAGTAGGAGAACGGGACAGGTGAACACTGAAGCTTTCTTT. Translating it yields CASRRTGQVNTEAFF.

This clone is a singleton in its sample. Other DNA variants within this sample encode the same CDR3. The gene calls are TRBV18 and TRBJ1-4; TRBD1 might be the D (5 bases). Germline V gene sequence: CDR1 KGHSH, CDR2 LQKENI. The V end lost 3 bases, the J end lost 8 bases, and 13 bases lay between the germline ends. CDR3 length: 14 residues. CDR3 in amino acids: CASSPGQGGEKLFF. Here the CDR3 DNA reads TGTGCCAGCTCACCCGGCCAGGGTGGGGAAAAACTGTTTTTT.

The chain combines TRBV27 with TRBJ1-4, with 7 positions matching TRBD1. CDR3 length equals 16 residues. The V gene's germline CDR1 is MNHEY and CDR2 SMNVEV (reference sequence). V lost 2 bases, J lost 10 bases, and 13 bases stayed unmatched. CDR3 bases: TGTGCCAGCAGTTTAGCCCTGACGACAGGGCCGGGAAAACTGTTTTTT. This codes for CASSLALTTGPGKLFF.

The chain carries TRBV11-2 and TRBJ2-5; 9 bases are a match to TRBD1. Germline assignment: CDR1 SGHAT and CDR2 FQNNGV. J lost 5 bases, V lost 1 base, and 5 bases had no gene match. The CDR3 spans 15 residues. The DNA of the CDR3 is TGTGCCAGCAGCTTAGGTGGGACAGGGCGGGAGACCCAGTACTTC. It yields the protein CASSLGGTGRETQYF.

This sequence joins TRBV10-3 and TRBJ2-7; maybe TRBD1 (5 bases). This CDR3 comprises 14 residues. The germline V and J ends were trimmed by 6 bases and 0 bases, with 12 bases remaining between them. CDR1 is ENHRY, CDR2 SYGVKD, per germline. The CDR3 region is CAISKGVLSYEQYF. CDR3 nucleotide sequence: TGTGCCATCAGCAAAGGGGTCCTCTCCTACGAGCAGTACTTC.

The chain is built from TRBV16 and TRBJ2-4; 8 nucleotides align to TRBD2. Trimming cost V 0 bases and J 7 bases; bases outside gene matches: 2. The germline V gene encodes CDR1 KGHSY and CDR2 FQNENV. The CDR3 runs 14 residues. The CDR3 spells CASSQSSGGNIQYF. The CDR3, as DNA: TGTGCCAGCAGCCAATCGTCGGGGGGGAACATTCAGTACTTC. The entire variable domain, with the rest obtained from reference TRBV16 and TRBJ2-4, is as follows: GEEVAQTPKHLVRGEGQKAKLYCAPIKGHSYVFWYQQVLKNEFKFLISFQNENVFDETGMPKERFSAKCLPNSPCSLEIQATKLEDSAVYFCASSQSSGGNIQYFGAGTRLSVL.

This chain links TRBV19 with TRBJ1-1; possibly TRBD1 for D (6 bases). V was cut by 3 bases and J by 1 base, with 9 bases left in between. The CDR3 is 14 amino acids. CDR1 LNHDA and CDR2 SQIVND come from the germline V gene (reference sequence). Written as DNA, the CDR3 is TGTGCCAGTAGTATTACAGGGTCGAACACTGAAGCTTTCTTT. This encodes CASSITGSNTEAFF.

This clone has a single count. This rearrangement joins TRBV7-8 to TRBJ2-1, with 11 bases fitting TRBD2. Unmatched junction bases numbered 7, after V lost 1 base and J lost 2 bases. CDR1 and CDR2 (germline): SGHVS, FQNEAQ. The CDR3 runs 18 residues. The CDR3 loop is CASSLGGASGGTYNEQFF. The CDR3 DNA sequence: TGTGCCAGCAGCTTAGGCGGCGCTAGCGGGGGGACCTACAATGAGCAGTTCTTC. The variable domain in full, with the rest retrieved from reference TRBV7-8 and TRBJ2-1, is GAGVSQSPRYKVAKRGQDVALRCDPISGHVSLFWYQQALGQGPEFLTYFQNEAQLDKSGLPSDRFFAERPEGSVSTLKIQRTQQEDSAVYLCASSLGGASGGTYNEQFFGPGTRLTVL.

This rearrangement joins TRBV9 to TRBJ2-5; 8 nucleotides align to TRBD1. This CDR3 has 14 amino acids. The junction had 4 bases not matched to a gene; V was cut back by 1 base and J by 5 bases. Germline CDR1 and CDR2: SGDLS and YYNGEE. The CDR3 here is CASSVQGARETQYF. The CDR3 DNA reads TGTGCCAGCAGCGTACAGGGGGCAAGGGAGACCCAGTACTTC.

The chain links TRBV3-1 (or the pseudogene TRBV3-2) to TRBJ1-2; no reliable D call. The germline V and J ends were trimmed by 4 bases and 0 bases, with 12 bases remaining between them. From germline, CDR1 is LGHDT and CDR2 YNNKEL (reference sequence). The length of the CDR3 is 15 residues. The CDR3: CASSRSRGANYGYTF. The CDR3 DNA sequence: TGTGCCAGCAGCCGGTCCCGGGGAGCTAACTATGGCTACACCTTC.

The chain joins TRBV7-8 to TRBJ2-6; possible D gene TRBD2, 5 bases. The germline CDR1 and CDR2 sequences are SGHVS and FQNEAQ. V shed 2 bases and J shed 4 bases, with 9 bases lying between them. The CDR3 has 15 amino acids. The CDR3 protein is CASSLWGAGANVLTF. For the CDR3, the DNA is TGTGCCAGCAGCTTATGGGGAGCAGGGGCCAACGTCCTGACTTTC.

V usage is TRBV2 and J usage is TRBJ2-2; TRBD1 agrees at 11 bases. The germline V gene encodes CDR1 SNHLY and CDR2 FYNNEI. With 7 bases clipped from V and 5 bases from J, the junction kept 3 bases outside the gene matches. This CDR3 has 14 residues. The CDR3 nucleotides read TGTGCCAGCACCGGACAGGGGGCGACCGGGGAGCTGTTTTTT. Protein: CASTGQGATGELFF.

This sequence joins TRBV6-2 or TRBV6-3 and TRBJ2-3; D remains unclear. Germline lookup yields CDR1 MNHEY and CDR2 SVGEGT. This CDR3 has 15 amino acids. Trimming removed 5 bases at V and 5 bases at J, with 17 bases between. CDR3 residues: CASSPRSSLGDTQYF. The CDR3 DNA is TGTGCCAGCAGTCCGCGGTCCAGCCTAGGAGATACGCAGTATTTT.